These 20 T cell receptor beta chains came from one sample sequenced in a study of T cells in Graves' hyperthyroidism and ophthalmopathy. The CDR3 regions of TCR beta were amplified from RNA transcripts. TCR CDR3 regions were first amplified by RT-PCR with HTBI primers. TCRdb itself ran the multiplex PCR reads through MiXCR, one entry per CDR3 protein. In the table there are roughly 580,000 distinct CDR3 sequences, around 42% of which are singletons. The sample consisted of peripheral blood or thyroid tissue (not recorded which). These TCRs come from a woman in her late teens or twenties with Graves' hyperthyroidism.

Concerning this clonotype itself: A much bigger clone sits one base away, suggesting this may be a read error. The chain links TRBV24-1 to TRBJ2-5; D might be TRBD1 or TRBD2, each matching 7 bases. From germline, CDR1 is KGHDR and CDR2 SFDVKD. V lost 3 bases, J lost 7 bases, and 17 bases lay in between. This CDR3 has 15 residues. CDR3 nucleotides: TGTGCCACCAGTGATATCCGGGGCAGGGGGGGGACCCAGTACTTC. Protein sequence: CATSDIRGRGGTQYF.

The V gene is TRBV7-2, the J gene TRBJ2-5; possible D gene TRBD2, 6 bases. This CDR3 comprises 13 residues. Germline CDR1 reads SGHTA; CDR2 reads FQGNSA. The V and J ends lost 6 bases and 5 bases respectively, with 13 bases between them. CDR3 sequence (DNA): TGTGCCAGCAGACCCGGGGGAGCTGAGACCCAGTACTTC. It is translated as CASRPGGAETQYF.

The chain has TRBV20-1 and TRBJ2-5, with TRBD2 matching 11 bases. The germline gives CDR1 DFQATT, CDR2 SNEGSKA (reference sequence). With V trimmed by 5 bases and J by 0 bases, 5 bases remained unmatched. This CDR3 contains 15 residues. The CDR3 here is CSAQRLAGNQETQYF. CDR3 sequence (DNA): TGCAGTGCTCAAAGACTAGCGGGGAACCAAGAGACCCAGTACTTC.

This clonotype was seen a handful of times. V gene TRBV20-1 combines with J gene TRBJ1-3; D remains ambiguous. The germline CDR1 and CDR2 sequences are DFQATT and SNEGSKA (reference sequence). This CDR3 comprises 13 residues. The ends were cut back, 1 base at V and 4 bases at J, with 8 bases in the middle. CDR3 bases: TGCAGTGCTAGAGGCGCACCGGGAAACACCATATATTTT. It encodes CSARGAPGNTIYF.

The sample holds a few counts of this clonotype. An end of the junction does not agree with germline; a read error may underlie this. The chain employs TRBV10-3 and TRBJ1-2; D is unclear. The CDR3 extends over 15 amino acids. CDR1 and CDR2 from the germline V gene are ENHRY and SYGVKD. The chain's CDR3 is CASSGVSATNYGYTF. CDR3 coding DNA: TGTGCCAGCAGTGGTGTCTCGGCAACTAACTATGGCTACACCTTC.

The V and J genes are TRBV7-9 and TRBJ1-6; no firm D call. V was clipped by 2 bases and J by 8 bases, with 13 bases between them. Germline V CDR1 and CDR2: SEHNR, FQNEAQ (reference sequence). This CDR3 contains 15 residues. CDR3 nucleotide sequence: TGTGCCAGCAGCTTACTCCAAGGTTCGGATTCACCCCTCCACTTT. Encoded protein: CASSLLQGSDSPLHF.

The chain combines TRBV10-3 with TRBJ1-6, with 8 bases that match TRBD1. Losses at the gene ends were 6 bases for V and 10 bases for J; bases not matched to a gene: 2. The CDR3 length is 12 residues. Germline loops: CDR1 ENHRY, CDR2 SYGVKD. CDR3 residues: CAIRDRDSPLHF. The CDR3 nucleotides are TGTGCCATCAGGGACAGGGACTCACCCCTCCACTTT.

The V call is TRBV7-2, the J call TRBJ2-5; D gene ambiguous. The CDR3 is 12 residues long. With 5 bases removed from V and 5 bases from J, the gap between germline ends came to 9 bases. The germline V gene encodes CDR1 SGHTA and CDR2 FQGNSA. The CDR3 is CASSHLGETQYF. The CDR3 coding sequence is TGTGCCAGCAGCCACCTCGGGGAGACCCAGTACTTC.

The chain recombines TRBV7-9 with TRBJ1-6; TRBD1 aligns across 10 bases. The J segment lost 6 bases and the V segment lost 4 bases, leaving 3 bases of the junction unmatched. Germline V gene sequence: CDR1 SEHNR, CDR2 FQNEAQ (reference sequence). The CDR3 totals 15 residues. This chain's CDR3 is CASSSRQGANSPLHF. DNA for the CDR3: TGTGCCAGCAGCTCTCGACAGGGGGCTAATTCACCCCTCCACTTT.

For this clonotype: A read error may be the cause here, since a much bigger clone is one base away. CDR3 residues: CAGSSNRRSETQYF. The CDR3 DNA reads TGTGCCGGCAGCTCGAACAGGAGGTCGGAGACCCAGTACTTC. This sequence joins TRBV7-2 and TRBJ2-5; D is perhaps TRBD1 or TRBD2 (5 bases each). The CDR3 is 14 residues long. CDR1 is SGHTA, CDR2 FQGNSA, per germline.

A word on this clonotype: A read error is likely, as this CDR3 ends without the conserved phenylalanine or tryptophan. This chain links TRBV10-3 with TRBJ2-7; tentatively, D is TRBD1 (5 bases). The CDR3 totals 11 residues. Germline CDR1 and CDR2: ENHRY and SYGVKD. The CDR3 reads CVISTGYEQYL. CDR3 sequence (DNA): TGTGTCATCAGTACAGGATACGAGCAGTACCTC.

This clonotype has at least ten counts. V usage is TRBV10-3 and J usage is TRBJ2-5, with D tentatively TRBD2 (6 bases). Germline lookup yields CDR1 ENHRY and CDR2 SYGVKD. The V end lost 4 bases, the J end lost 4 bases, and 13 bases lay between the germline ends. The CDR3 has 14 residues. The CDR3 loop reads CAISVKGGGETQYF. The CDR3 nucleotides are TGTGCCATCAGTGTAAAGGGAGGCGGAGAGACCCAGTACTTC.

This clonotype occurred many times. The rearrangement uses TRBV6-1 and TRBJ1-2; D remains unclear. Germline V gene sequence: CDR1 MNHNS, CDR2 SASEGT. The CDR3 contains 14 residues. V dropped 5 bases and J dropped 5 bases, with 15 bases sitting between them. This CDR3 is CASSYTLDPYGYTF. The DNA of the CDR3 is TGTGCCAGCAGTTACACCCTGGACCCGTATGGCTACACCTTC.

The chain recombines TRBV10-3 with TRBJ1-2, with D possibly being TRBD1 (6 bases). Germline assignment: CDR1 ENHRY and CDR2 SYGVKD. The V end was cut by 8 bases, the J end by 4 bases, with 26 bases between. There are 17 residues in the CDR3. CDR3 nucleotides: TGTGCCATCCGCACGGGACAAGCCTTAGAGCTTCTCTATGGCTACACCTTC. Translated: CAIRTGQALELLYGYTF.

The chain links TRBV7-3 to TRBJ1-1; a possible D gene is TRBD1 (5 bases). V was pared by 5 bases and J by 5 bases, with 21 bases between. This CDR3 is 16 amino acids long. The germline V gene encodes CDR1 SGHTA and CDR2 FQGTGA. CDR3 nucleotides: TGTGCCAGCAGCCAGCCGGGACTCCCCGGAAAGACTGAAGCTTTCTTT. It specifies CASSQPGLPGKTEAFF.

The CDR3: CASRGQGGVEETQYF. As DNA, the CDR3 is TGTGCCAGCAGGGGACAGGGTGGGGTCGAAGAGACCCAGTACTTC. This rearrangement joins TRBV7-4 to TRBJ2-5; 9 nucleotides agree with TRBD1. V lost 6 bases, J lost 3 bases, and 8 bases stayed unmatched. CDR3 size: 15 residues. Germline values: CDR1 SGHVT, CDR2 SQSDAQ. Combining the CDR3 with reference TRBV7-4 and TRBJ2-5 gives the whole variable domain GAGVSQSPRYKVAKRGRDVALRCDSISGHVTLYWYRQTLGQGSEVLTYSQSDAQRDKSGRPSGRFSAERPERSVSTLKIQRTEQGDSAVYLCASRGQGGVEETQYFGPGTRLLVL.

This chain uses TRBV24-1 with TRBJ2-5; D may correspond to TRBD1 or TRBD2 (5 bases each). The V gene lost 4 bases and the J gene lost 5 bases, with 10 bases spanning the gap. Per the germline V gene, CDR1 is KGHDR and CDR2 is SFDVKD. CDR3 length equals 13 residues. The CDR3 protein is CATSDAGAETQYF. CDR3 nucleotides: TGTGCCACCAGTGACGCCGGGGCTGAGACCCAGTACTTC.

Only a few counts were recorded for this clonotype. This rearrangement joins TRBV25-1 to TRBJ1-1; D gene ambiguous. This CDR3 has 14 residues. The germline gives CDR1 MGHDK, CDR2 SYGVNS. The V gene lost 6 bases and the J gene lost 7 bases, with 18 bases spanning the gap. CDR3 loop: CASSQSGKGIEAFF. CDR3 coding DNA: TGTGCCAGCAGCCAATCGGGGAAGGGCATTGAAGCTTTCTTT.

This clonotype showed up just a few times. One junction end disagrees with the germline gene, perhaps due to a read error. This chain links TRBV7-2 with TRBJ1-1, with D uncertain. The CDR3 covers 13 residues. Germline V gene lookup returns CDR1 SGHTA and CDR2 FQGNSA. The CDR3 protein is CASSLLLNSEAFF. The CDR3 nucleotides read TGTGCCAGCAGCCTCCTATTGAACTCTGAAGCTTTCTTT.

This clonotype was recorded a few times. V usage is TRBV2 and J usage is TRBJ1-1; D possibly corresponds to TRBD1 (6 bases). Trimming removed 6 bases at V and 0 bases at J, with 14 bases between. Germline V gene lookup returns CDR1 SNHLY and CDR2 FYNNEI. This CDR3 contains 15 residues. The CDR3 bases are TGTGCCAGCAGCGAGGGGGACTTCATGAACACTGAAGCTTTCTTT. Encoded protein: CASSEGDFMNTEAFF.